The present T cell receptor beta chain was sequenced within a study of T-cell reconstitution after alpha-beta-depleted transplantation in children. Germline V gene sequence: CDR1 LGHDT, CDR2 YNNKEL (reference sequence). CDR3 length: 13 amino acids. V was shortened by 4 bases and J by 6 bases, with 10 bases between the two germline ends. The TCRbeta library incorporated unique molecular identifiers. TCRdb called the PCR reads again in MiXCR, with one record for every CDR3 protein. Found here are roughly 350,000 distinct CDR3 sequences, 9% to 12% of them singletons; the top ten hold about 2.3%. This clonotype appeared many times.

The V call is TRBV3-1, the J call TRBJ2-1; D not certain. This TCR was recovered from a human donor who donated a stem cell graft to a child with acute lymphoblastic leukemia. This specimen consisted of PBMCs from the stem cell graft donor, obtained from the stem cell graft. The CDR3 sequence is CASSPLLSNEQFF. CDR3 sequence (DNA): TGTGCCAGCAGCCCTCTTCTCTCCAATGAGCAGTTCTTC.